One sample yielded the 18 T cell receptor beta chains listed below, sequenced in a study of blood T cell repertoires in COVID-19. Measured with immunoSEQ multiplex PCR; TCRdb has only the in-frame clones, and not every one. The profile shows under 300,000 clones, more than 80% of them singletons. The sample comprised PBMCs or T cells enriched from blood (not recorded which). The receptors derive from a woman younger than 30 who had recovered from COVID-19.

The chain carries TRBV10-2 and TRBJ1-6; D not resolved. Between the trimmed V and J ends, which lost 11 bases and 0 bases, there was a span of 14 bases. Germline V gene data show CDR1 as WSHSY and CDR2 as SAAADI. The CDR3 consists of 15 residues. Here the CDR3 DNA reads TGCGCCGCGGGGAGACCCAGCTCCTATAATTCACCCCTCCACTTT. Translating gives CAAGRPSSYNSPLHF.

This chain joins TRBV9 and TRBJ1-2; 10 bases agree with TRBD1. Germline assignment: CDR1 SGDLS and CDR2 YYNGEE. The J segment lost 7 bases and the V segment lost 4 bases, leaving 16 bases of the junction unmatched. This CDR3 has 17 amino acids. The CDR3 coding sequence is TGTGCCAGCAGCTCTATGCGACAGGGGGCGATCCCTACTGGCTACACCTTC. Translation gives CASSSMRQGAIPTGYTF.

This chain joins TRBV7-8 and TRBJ1-6, with TRBD1 identical over 7 bases. The CDR3 covers 16 residues. V was clipped by 1 base and J by 7 bases; unmatched bases: 7. The germline V gene encodes CDR1 SGHVS and CDR2 FQNEAQ. CDR3 region: CASSLGQKGANSPLHF. DNA of the CDR3: TGTGCCAGCAGCTTAGGTCAGAAGGGGGCGAATTCACCCCTCCACTTT.

The chain employs TRBV2 and TRBJ2-3, with TRBD2 matching over 9 bases. CDR3 length equals 16 residues. CDR1 is SNHLY and CDR2 is FYNNEI in the germline V gene. V was clipped by 3 bases and J by 5 bases; unmatched bases: 9. The chain's CDR3 is CASSDQGRRGGDTQYF. DNA for the CDR3: TGTGCCAGCAGTGATCAGGGCAGGCGGGGGGGAGATACGCAGTATTTT.

This rearrangement joins TRBV27 to TRBJ2-3; TRBD2 agrees at 8 bases. Losses at the gene ends were 6 bases for V and 6 bases for J; bases not matched to a gene: 11. Per germline, CDR1 MNHEY and CDR2 SMNVEV (reference sequence). The CDR3 is 15 residues long. The DNA of the CDR3 is TGTGCCAGCAGCGAGGCTAGCGGGTTGCTTGATACGCAGTATTTT. Residues: CASSEASGLLDTQYF.

The chain links TRBV19 to TRBJ2-7; possible D gene TRBD1, 6 bases. The CDR3 is 15 residues long. Trimming removed 5 bases at V and 2 bases at J, with 16 bases between. The germline CDR1 and CDR2 sequences are LNHDA and SQIVND (reference sequence). The CDR3 protein is CASSVIGTGPYEQYF. CDR3 DNA sequence: TGTGCCAGTAGTGTCATCGGAACAGGGCCCTACGAGCAGTACTTC.

The chain combines TRBV6-5 with TRBJ1-5; maybe TRBD1 (5 bases). The CDR3 is 14 amino acids. V was shortened by 0 bases and J by 6 bases, with 9 bases between the two germline ends. Per the germline V gene, CDR1 is MNHEY and CDR2 is SVGAGI. CDR3 DNA sequence: TGTGCCAGCAGTTACTCGCAGGGCCCTCAGCCCCAGCATTTT. Translation: CASSYSQGPQPQHF.

V gene TRBV27 combines with J gene TRBJ1-2, with TRBD1 matching 10 bases. This CDR3 has 13 residues. CDR1 is MNHEY and CDR2 is SMNVEV in the germline V gene (reference sequence). The J segment lost 6 bases and the V segment lost 2 bases, leaving 0 bases of the junction unmatched. The CDR3 spells CASSLGQGDGYTF. For the CDR3, the DNA is TGTGCCAGCAGTTTAGGACAGGGGGATGGCTACACCTTC.

The V call is TRBV28, the J call TRBJ1-4; TRBD1 matches 8 bases. Germline V gives CDR1 MDHEN, CDR2 SYDVKM. V lost 5 bases to trimming and J lost 8 bases; unmatched junction nucleotides: 7. This CDR3 is built from 14 residues. The CDR3 coding sequence is TGTGCCAGCAGTCTTGGACAGGGTAGGGAAAAACTGTTTTTT. As protein: CASSLGQGREKLFF.

The DNA for the CDR3 is TGTGCCAGTGAACAGGGAGTTTGGACTGAAGCTTTCTTT. Protein sequence: CASEQGVWTEAFF. V usage is TRBV19 and J usage is TRBJ1-1; D perhaps matches TRBD1 (6 bases). Germline V gene data show CDR1 as LNHDA and CDR2 as SQIVND (reference sequence). The CDR3 totals 13 residues. Trimming cost V 8 bases and J 5 bases, with 15 bases left between them.

J is TRBJ1-2 and V is TRBV9; a weak D match, TRBD1 (6 bases). V was trimmed by 3 bases and J by 3 bases, leaving 9 bases between them. The CDR3 has 13 residues. CDR1 SGDLS and CDR2 YYNGEE come from the germline V gene. The CDR3 loop reads CASSGGQDYGYTF. CDR3 in DNA: TGTGCCAGCAGCGGGGGACAAGACTATGGCTACACCTTC. The variable domain in full, completed from reference TRBV9 and TRBJ1-2, reads DSGVTQTPKHLITATGQRVTLRCSPRSGDLSVYWYQQSLDQGLQFLIQYYNGEERAKGNILERFSAQQFPDLHSELNLSSLELGDSALYFCASSGGQDYGYTFGSGTRLTVV.

The V call is TRBV9, the J call TRBJ1-1; tentatively, D is TRBD1 (5 bases). The V end lost 0 bases, the J end lost 0 bases, and 18 bases lay between the germline ends. Germline-derived CDR1 and CDR2 are SGDLS and YYNGEE. This CDR3 contains 18 residues. The CDR3 sequence is CASSVVSIGQGVNTEAFF. In DNA, the CDR3 is TGTGCCAGCAGCGTAGTATCTATCGGACAAGGTGTGAACACTGAAGCTTTCTTT.

The chain combines TRBV6-1 with TRBJ1-2; no firm D call. Germline V gene lookup returns CDR1 MNHNS and CDR2 SASEGT. V was shortened by 3 bases and J by 4 bases, with 15 bases between the two germline ends. The CDR3 consists of 15 residues. The CDR3 loop is CASSDRLLGSYGYTF. The CDR3 DNA reads as TGTGCCAGCAGTGACAGGCTCCTTGGCTCCTATGGCTACACCTTC.

The rearrangement links TRBV18 to TRBJ1-2; tentative D call: TRBD1 (5 bases). This CDR3 has 12 amino acids. Trimming removed 1 base at V and 6 bases at J, with 6 bases between. In germline, CDR1 is KGHSH, CDR2 LQKENI. CDR3: CASSPRGDGYTF. The CDR3, as DNA: TGTGCCAGCTCACCACGGGGGGATGGCTACACCTTC.

This clone occurred a few times. Other DNA variants within this sample encode the same CDR3. V gene TRBV27 combines with J gene TRBJ2-7; a weak D match, TRBD2 (6 bases). The CDR3 has 14 amino acids. The V gene's germline CDR1 is MNHEY and CDR2 SMNVEV (reference sequence). Trimming removed 8 bases at V and 2 bases at J, with 16 bases between. CDR3 loop: CASRTSGGAYEQYF. The DNA for the CDR3 is TGTGCCAGCCGCACCTCCGGGGGAGCCTACGAGCAGTACTTC.

The chain is built from TRBV10-3 and TRBJ2-5, with 9 bases that match TRBD1. The V segment lost 6 bases and the J segment 5 bases; nucleotides outside the gene matches: 7. Per the germline V gene, CDR1 is ENHRY and CDR2 is SYGVKD. This CDR3 spans 14 amino acids. In DNA, the CDR3 is TGTGCCATCAGGGGACAGGGAGGAAGGGAGACCCAGTACTTC. Protein sequence: CAIRGQGGRETQYF.

The chain combines TRBV18 with TRBJ1-2; D is unclear. Trimming removed 2 bases from V and 3 bases from J, with 7 bases in between. The CDR3 has 13 residues. From germline, CDR1 is KGHSH and CDR2 LQKENI. DNA for the CDR3: TGTGCCAGCTCACCATTGAGTGACTATGGCTACACCTTC. Translated: CASSPLSDYGYTF. The full variable domain, completed using reference TRBV18 and TRBJ1-2, is NAGVMQNPRHLVRRRGQEARLRCSPMKGHSHVYWYRQLPEEGLKFMVYLQKENIIDESGMPKERFSAEFPKEGPSILRIQQVVRGDSAAYFCASSPLSDYGYTFGSGTRLTVV.

This CDR3 reads CASSPGGPYEQYF. In DNA form, the CDR3 reads TGTGCCAGCAGTCCCGGTGGGCCCTACGAGCAGTACTTC. The chain combines TRBV27 with TRBJ2-7; D call uncertain. Germline V gives CDR1 MNHEY, CDR2 SMNVEV (reference sequence). V shed 5 bases and J shed 2 bases, with 10 bases lying between them. CDR3 length: 13 amino acids.